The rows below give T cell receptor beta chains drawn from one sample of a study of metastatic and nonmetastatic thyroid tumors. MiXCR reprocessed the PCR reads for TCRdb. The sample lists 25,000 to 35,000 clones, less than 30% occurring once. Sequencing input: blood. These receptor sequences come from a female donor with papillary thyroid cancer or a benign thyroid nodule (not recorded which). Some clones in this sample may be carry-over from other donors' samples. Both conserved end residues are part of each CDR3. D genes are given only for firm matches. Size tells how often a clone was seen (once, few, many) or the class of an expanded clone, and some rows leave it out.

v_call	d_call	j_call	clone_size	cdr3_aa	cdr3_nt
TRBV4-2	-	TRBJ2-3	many	CASSQGSTGRDTQYF	TGTGCCAGCAGCCAAGGAAGCACAGGGAGGGATACGCAGTATTTT
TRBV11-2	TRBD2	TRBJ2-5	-	CASSDTGLAGGETQYF	TGTGCCAGCAGCGACACAGGACTAGCGGGAGGAGAGACCCAGTACTTC
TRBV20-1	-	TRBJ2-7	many	CSARAGDYQYF	TGCAGTGCTAGAGCGGGCGACTACCAGTACTTC
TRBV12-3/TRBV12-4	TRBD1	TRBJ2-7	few	CASTPWTGPYEQYF	TGTGCCAGCACCCCTTGGACAGGGCCCTACGAGCAGTACTTC
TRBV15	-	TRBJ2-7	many	CATSRDETGETYEQYF	TGTGCCACCAGCAGAGATGAAACGGGCGAGACCTACGAGCAGTACTTC
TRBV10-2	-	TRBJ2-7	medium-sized	CASGWDEQYF	TGCGCCAGCGGCTGGGACGAGCAGTACTTC
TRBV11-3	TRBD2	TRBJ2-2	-	CASSLAGGTGELFF	TGTGCCAGCAGCTTAGCGGGAGGGACCGGGGAGCTGTTTTTT
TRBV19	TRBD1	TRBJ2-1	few	CASSTLGDRQFF	TGTGCCAGTAGTACCCTTGGGGACAGGCAGTTCTTC
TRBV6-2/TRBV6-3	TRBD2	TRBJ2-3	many	CASSPTSLSTDTQYF	TGTGCCAGCAGCCCGACTAGCCTGAGCACAGATACGCAGTATTTT
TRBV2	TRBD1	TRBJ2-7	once	CASSPWTGGSIYEQYF	TGTGCCAGCAGTCCTTGGACAGGGGGCAGCATATACGAGCAGTACTTC
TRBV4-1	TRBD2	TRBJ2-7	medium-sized	CASSQDGLAGKYEQYF	TGCGCCAGCAGCCAAGATGGGCTAGCGGGAAAGTACGAGCAGTACTTC
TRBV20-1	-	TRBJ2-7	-	CSARVVGLGYEQYF	TGCAGTGCTAGAGTAGTGGGCCTCGGCTACGAGCAGTACTTC
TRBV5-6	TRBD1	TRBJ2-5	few	CASSLGQGRGTQYF	TGTGCCAGCAGCCTGGGACAGGGGAGGGGGACCCAGTACTTC
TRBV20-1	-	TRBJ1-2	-	CSAREGTANYGYTF	TGCAGTGCTAGGGAGGGAACGGCTAACTATGGCTACACCTTC
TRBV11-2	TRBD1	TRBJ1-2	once	CASSSGQGGIYGYTF	TGTGCCAGCAGCTCGGGACAGGGGGGGATCTATGGCTACACCTTC
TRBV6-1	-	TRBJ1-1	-	CASSLGHGVTKAFF	TGTGCCAGCAGCCTAGGACATGGAGTGACTAAAGCTTTCTTT
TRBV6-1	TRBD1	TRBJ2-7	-	CASSDPGQESYEQYF	TGTGCCAGCAGTGATCCGGGACAGGAATCCTACGAGCAGTACTTC
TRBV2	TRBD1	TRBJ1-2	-	CASSEQGANGYTF	TGTGCCAGCAGTGAACAGGGGGCGAATGGCTACACCTTC
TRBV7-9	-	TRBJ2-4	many	CASSSSSLAKNIQYF	TGTGCCAGCAGCTCCTCCAGTCTAGCCAAAAACATTCAGTACTTC
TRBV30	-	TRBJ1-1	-	CAWKSGRINTEAFF	TGTGCCTGGAAGTCGGGGAGGATAAACACTGAAGCTTTCTTT
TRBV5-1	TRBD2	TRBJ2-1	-	CASRGLASNEVFF	TGCGCCAGCAGGGGACTAGCGTCCAATGAGGTGTTCTTC
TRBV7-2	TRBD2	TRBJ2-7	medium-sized	CASSRGLAGESEQYF	TGTGCCAGCAGCCGGGGGCTAGCGGGAGAAAGCGAGCAGTACTTC
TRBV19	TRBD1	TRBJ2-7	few	CASSIGTGSYEQYF	TGTGCCAGTAGTATAGGGACAGGCTCCTACGAGCAGTACTTC
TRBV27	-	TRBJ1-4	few	CASSLQGWGSTNEKLFF	TGTGCCAGCAGTTTACAGGGCTGGGGATCAACTAATGAAAAACTGTTTTTT
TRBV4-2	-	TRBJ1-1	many	CASSQDLETFEAFF	TGTGCCAGCAGCCAAGATCTTGAGACGTTTGAAGCTTTCTTT
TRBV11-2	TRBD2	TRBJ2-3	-	CASSLEASGRFSDTQYF	TGTGCCAGCAGCTTAGAGGCTAGCGGGAGGTTTTCAGATACGCAGTATTTT
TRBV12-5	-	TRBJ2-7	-	CASGLLDRLATYEQYF	TGTGCTAGTGGTTTGCTAGACCGACTCGCGACCTACGAGCAGTACTTC
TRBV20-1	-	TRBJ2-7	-	CSASADFSYEQYF	TGCAGTGCTTCAGCGGATTTCTCCTACGAGCAGTACTTC
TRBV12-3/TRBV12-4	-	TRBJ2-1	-	CASSLIWVEQFF	TGTGCCAGCAGCTTAATCTGGGTTGAGCAGTTCTTC
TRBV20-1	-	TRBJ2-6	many	CSAKDWMSSGANVLTF	TGCAGTGCCAAGGACTGGATGAGCTCTGGGGCCAACGTCCTGACTTTC
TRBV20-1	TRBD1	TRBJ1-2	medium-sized	CSARQGDYGYTF	TGCAGTGCTAGACAGGGGGACTATGGCTACACCTTC
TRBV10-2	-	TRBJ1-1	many	CASSEVARAAFF	TGCGCCAGCAGTGAAGTGGCCCGGGCAGCTTTCTTT
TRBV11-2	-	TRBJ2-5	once	CASSFSQETQYF	TGTGCCAGCAGCTTTTCACAAGAGACCCAGTACTTC
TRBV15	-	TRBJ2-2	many	CATSRDPGSNAGELFF	TGTGCCACCAGCAGAGATCCGGGTTCAAACGCCGGGGAGCTGTTTTTT
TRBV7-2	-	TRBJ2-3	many	CASSLRFNTDTQYF	TGTGCCAGCAGCTTACGGTTTAATACAGATACGCAGTATTTT
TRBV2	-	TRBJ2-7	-	CASSARDYEQYF	TGTGCCAGCAGTGCCAGGGACTACGAGCAGTACTTC
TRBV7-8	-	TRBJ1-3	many	CASSSGAYSGNTIYF	TGTGCCAGCAGCTCAGGGGCTTACTCTGGAAACACCATATATTTT
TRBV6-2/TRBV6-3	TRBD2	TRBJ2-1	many	CASSPPETSEHNEQFF	TGTGCCAGCAGTCCTCCGGAGACTAGCGAACACAATGAGCAGTTCTTC
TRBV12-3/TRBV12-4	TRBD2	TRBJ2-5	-	CASSVFGTSGCRSYF	TGTGCCAGCAGTGTCTTCGGGACTAGCGGGTGTAGAAGTTACTTC
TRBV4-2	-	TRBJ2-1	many	CASSQEPGDPGNEQFF	TGTGCCAGCAGCCAAGAGCCGGGAGATCCGGGGAATGAGCAGTTCTTC
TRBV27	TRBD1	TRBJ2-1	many	CASIHTGAKSYNEQFF	TGTGCCAGCATCCACACAGGGGCCAAGTCCTACAATGAGCAGTTCTTC
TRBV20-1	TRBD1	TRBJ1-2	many	CSAEDRGRGYGYTF	TGCAGTGCGGAGGACAGGGGTCGCGGGTATGGCTACACCTTC
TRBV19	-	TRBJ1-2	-	CASGPSRIRGYTF	TGTGCCAGTGGTCCTTCCCGCATTCGGGGCTACACCTTC
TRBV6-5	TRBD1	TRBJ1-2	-	CARSYQGAYGYTF	TGTGCCAGAAGCTATCAGGGGGCCTATGGCTACACATTC
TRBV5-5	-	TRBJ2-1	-	CASSLKDLLKKEQFF	TGTGCCAGCAGCTTGAAGGACCTTCTGAAAAAAGAGCAGTTCTTC
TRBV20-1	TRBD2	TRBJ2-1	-	CSAAYTSGSGDEQFF	TGCAGTGCTGCCTATACTAGCGGGAGTGGGGATGAGCAGTTCTTC
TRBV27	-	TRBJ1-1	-	CASSSREADFF	TGTGCCAGCAGCTCCAGGGAGGCAGATTTCTTT
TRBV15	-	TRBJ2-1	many	CATSTQAPGVHNEQFF	TGTGCCACCAGCACCCAAGCCCCGGGGGTCCACAATGAGCAGTTCTTC
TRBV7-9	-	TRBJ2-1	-	CASSLARGQSGNEQFF	TGTGCCAGCAGCTTAGCACGGGGACAATCTGGAAATGAGCAGTTCTTC
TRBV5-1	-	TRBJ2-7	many	CASSPDPYEQYF	TGCGCCAGCAGCCCTGATCCCTACGAGCAGTACTTC
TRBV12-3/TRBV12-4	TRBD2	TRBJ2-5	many	CASSVSGTSGGRSYF	TGTGCCAGCAGTGTCTCCGGGACTAGCGGGGGTAGAAGTTACTTC
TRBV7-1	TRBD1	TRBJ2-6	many	CASSSSWMGQGAFGANVLTF	TGTGCCAGCAGCTCAAGCTGGATGGGACAGGGGGCTTTTGGGGCCAACGTCCTGACTTTC
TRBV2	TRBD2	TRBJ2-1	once	CASSEMDLGTSYNEQFF	TGTGCCAGTAGTGAAATGGATCTAGGGACTAGCTACAATGAGCAGTTCTTC